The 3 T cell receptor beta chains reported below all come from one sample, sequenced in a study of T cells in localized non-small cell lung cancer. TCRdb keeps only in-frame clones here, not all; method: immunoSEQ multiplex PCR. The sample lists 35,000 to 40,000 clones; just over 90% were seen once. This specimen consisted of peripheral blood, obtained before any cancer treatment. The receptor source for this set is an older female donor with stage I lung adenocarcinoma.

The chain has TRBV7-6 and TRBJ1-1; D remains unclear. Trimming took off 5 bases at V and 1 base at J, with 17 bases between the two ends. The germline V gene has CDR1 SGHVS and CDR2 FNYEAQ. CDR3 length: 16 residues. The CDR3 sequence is CASSPQVGSQNTEAFF. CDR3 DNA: TGTGCCAGCAGCCCCCAAGTGGGGTCCCAGAACACTGAAGCTTTCTTT. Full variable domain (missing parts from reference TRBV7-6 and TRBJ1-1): GAGVSQSPRYKVTKRGQDVALRCDPISGHVSLYWYRQALGQGPEFLTYFNYEAQQDKSGLPNDRFSAERPEGSISTLTIQRTEQRDSAMYRCASSPQVGSQNTEAFFGQGTRLTVV.

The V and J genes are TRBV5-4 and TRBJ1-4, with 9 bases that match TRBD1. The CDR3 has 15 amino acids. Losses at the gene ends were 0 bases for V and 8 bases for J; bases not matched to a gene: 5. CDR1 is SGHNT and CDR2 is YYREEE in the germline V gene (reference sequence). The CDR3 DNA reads TGTGCCAGCAGCTTGGAGGGGACAGGGATAGAAAAACTGTTTTTT. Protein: CASSLEGTGIEKLFF.

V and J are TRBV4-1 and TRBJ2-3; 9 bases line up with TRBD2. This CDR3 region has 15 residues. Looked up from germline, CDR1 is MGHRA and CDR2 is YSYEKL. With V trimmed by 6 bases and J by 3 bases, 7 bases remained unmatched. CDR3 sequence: CASSSSGGVTDTQYF. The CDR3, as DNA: TGCGCCAGCAGTAGTAGCGGGGGTGTGACAGATACGCAGTATTTT.